This T cell receptor (beta chain) was identified in a study of T cells in severe cutaneous drug reactions. Study as a whole: Blister fluid/cells and PBMC came from acute- or recovery-stage patients.

TCR subtype-specific primers in iRepertoire multiplex PCR prepared libraries for bulk and single-cell sequencing. TCRdb derives one entry per CDR3 protein from the multiplex PCR reads, leaving out DNA. Its clone listing holds tens of thousands of distinct CDR3 sequences. This CDR3 is built from 17 residues. The germline gives CDR1 DFQATT, CDR2 SNEGSKA (reference sequence). Carbamazepine had induced Stevens-Johnson syndrome or toxic epidermal necrolysis in the sequenced donors. This sequence joins TRBV20-1 and TRBJ1-5; checking the TCRdb D call of TRBD1 is not possible without DNA. The sequence was collected from a human donor with toxic epidermal necrolysis, a severe cutaneous drug reaction. Source material: PBMCs. Here the CDR3 reads CSALPGGSKISNQPQHF.